Below, 28 T cell receptor beta chains from the same sample are listed, as sequenced in a study of T-cell reconstitution after alpha-beta-depleted transplantation in children (dated by TCRdb to about 2016). Libraries were built with PCR. Sequencing instrument: Illumina HiSeq 2500. To normalize quantification of the TCRbeta repertoire, the TCR libraries were built with molecular barcoding that relied on unique molecular identifiers. In-frame beta chains were kept once TCRdb had trimmed the public reads at Q25 with fastp and called clones with MiXCR. Duplicate CDR3 protein sequences are folded into a single record with the most common DNA and genes. The sample yields over 200,000 distinct CDR3 sequences; about 8.2% were counted once. About 40% of the sample goes to the ten largest clones. In light of the paper, this sample's treatment or condition label describes: allogeneic hematopoietic cell transplantation with graft depleted of TCRalphabeta T cells and CD19 B cells.

The sequencing used PBMCs, mostly from graft donor cells, collected 360 days after TCRalphabeta/CD19-depleted stem cell transplant. The receptors were sampled from a male patient between 2 and 10 years old who had a stem cell transplant for acute myeloid leukemia, so the T cells may come from the graft donor.

This clonotype was picked up a small number of times. This chain uses TRBV27 with TRBJ1-4, with TRBD1 as a possible D gene (6 bases). Germline CDR1 MNHEY, CDR2 SMNVEV (reference sequence). V was clipped by 6 bases and J by 2 bases, with 16 bases between them. This CDR3 comprises 16 residues. The CDR3 coding sequence is TGTGCCAGCAGCTCGCACGAGGGGGGGACTAATGAAAAACTGTTTTTT. Its protein is CASSSHEGGTNEKLFF.

This chain uses TRBV20-1 with TRBJ2-2, with D maybe TRBD1 (6 bases). V was trimmed by 3 bases and J by 7 bases, leaving 24 bases between them. The CDR3 sequence is 17 residues long. Germline lookup yields CDR1 DFQATT and CDR2 SNEGSKA (reference sequence). CDR3 sequence reads: CSARILGRTEGYGELFF. DNA for the CDR3: TGCAGTGCTAGGATTCTAGGAAGGACAGAGGGGTACGGGGAGCTGTTTTTT.

The chain has TRBV5-1 and TRBJ1-1; possible D gene TRBD1, 6 bases. The germline V gene encodes CDR1 SGHRS and CDR2 YFSETQ. The V end was cut by 5 bases, the J end by 5 bases, with 22 bases between. This CDR3 comprises 16 residues. This CDR3 is CASSFNAQGGGTEAFF. CDR3 in DNA: TGCGCCAGCAGTTTCAACGCACAGGGTGGTGGGACTGAAGCTTTCTTT.

This clonotype was seen at least ten times. This chain links TRBV6-1 with TRBJ1-2; perhaps TRBD1 as D (6 bases). This CDR3 is built from 13 residues. V dropped 4 bases and J dropped 2 bases, with 8 bases sitting between them. Germline CDR1 and CDR2: MNHNS and SASEGT. The CDR3 coding sequence is TGTGCCAGCAGTGGCACAGGGAACTATGGCTACACCTTC. This encodes CASSGTGNYGYTF.

This clonotype has a handful of counts. V and J are TRBV7-9 and TRBJ2-1; 10 bases are a match to TRBD1. This CDR3 has 16 amino acids. V trimming: 2 bases; J trimming: 7 bases; junction bases outside the gene matches: 8. Looked up from germline, CDR1 is SEHNR and CDR2 is FQNEAQ (reference sequence). The CDR3 spells CASSLPVWDRGNEQFF. The CDR3 DNA sequence: TGTGCCAGCAGCTTACCGGTGTGGGACAGGGGTAATGAGCAGTTCTTC.

This clonotype has a count of ten or more. The chain is built from TRBV12-3 or TRBV12-4 and TRBJ2-1, with TRBD2 identical over 9 bases. This CDR3 has 12 amino acids. The V segment lost 4 bases and the J segment 12 bases; nucleotides outside the gene matches: 4. The CDR3 region is CASSSRGRAQFF. For the CDR3, the DNA is TGTGCCAGCAGTTCCCGCGGGAGGGCGCAGTTCTTC.

This clonotype was counted many times. It is unclear where the CDR3 begins or ends on the DNA, so no DNA is shown, and the CDR3 is as TCRdb lists it. The chain recombines TRBV21-1 with TRBJ2-1; TRBD2, as called in the table, went unchecked against the DNA. TRBV21-1 is described as a pseudogene. The CDR3 has 14 residues if both end residues are counted. The CDR3 reads CARGHCISVPEEFF.

The chain recombines TRBV30 with TRBJ1-2; D ambiguous. This CDR3 has 11 residues. CDR1 GTSNPN and CDR2 SVGIG come from the germline V gene (reference sequence). V lost 2 bases and J lost 5, with 6 bases in between. CDR3 amino acids: CAWSPGYGYTF. The CDR3 nucleotides read TGTGCCTGGAGTCCGGGGTATGGCTACACCTTC.

A note on this clonotype: A much larger clone lies a single base off, so this may be a read error. CDR3 region: CSVADYYNEQFF. The CDR3 nucleotides read TGCAGTGTTGCGGACTACTACAATGAGCAGTTCTTC. The chain couples TRBV20-1 to TRBJ2-1, with a tentative D call TRBD2 (6 bases). The CDR3 runs to 12 residues. V lost 7 bases and J lost 3, with 10 bases in between. The germline V gene encodes CDR1 DFQATT and CDR2 SNEGSKA (reference sequence).

This clonotype was counted many times. The gene calls are TRBV20-1 and TRBJ2-1; 11 bases are a match to TRBD1. There are 17 residues in the CDR3. V lost 5 bases, J lost 1 base, and 10 bases stayed unmatched. Germline loops: CDR1 DFQATT, CDR2 SNEGSKA (reference sequence). The CDR3 DNA reads as TGCAGTGCTCTAGGACAGGGGGCGGGAGTTTCCTACAATGAGCAGTTCTTC. Encoded protein: CSALGQGAGVSYNEQFF.

In its sample, this clonotype was seen a few times. CDR3 sequence (DNA): TGCAGCGTTGAAGAGTCAGGGAATCAGCCCCAGCATTTT. Its protein product is CSVEESGNQPQHF. This chain connects TRBV29-1 to TRBJ1-5; a possible D gene is TRBD1 (5 bases). V lost 0 bases to trimming and J lost 4 bases, with 7 bases between them. The CDR3 is 13 residues long. Germline V gene sequence: CDR1 SQVTM, CDR2 ANQGSEA. The full variable domain, rest sourced from reference TRBV29-1 and TRBJ1-5, is SAVISQKPSRDICQRGTSLTIQCQVDSQVTMMFWYRQQPGQSLTLIATANQGSEATYESGFVIDKFPISRPNLTFSTLTVSNMSPEDSSIYLCSVEESGNQPQHFGDGTRLSIL.

This chain joins TRBV3-1 and TRBJ2-1; D uncertain. The V gene's germline CDR1 is LGHDT and CDR2 YNNKEL (reference sequence). The ends were cut back, 0 bases at V and 5 bases at J, with 11 bases in the middle. The CDR3 runs to 15 residues. CDR3 DNA sequence: TGTGCCAGCAGCCAAGAAAGGCTCCGAAACAATGAGCAGTTCTTC. It specifies CASSQERLRNNEQFF.

Ten or more counts support this clonotype. The chain carries TRBV5-1 and TRBJ2-6, with 9 bases lining up with TRBD1. V trimming: 0 bases; J trimming: 0 bases; junction bases outside the gene matches: 10. The CDR3 spans 20 residues. Germline V lookup: CDR1 SGHRS, CDR2 YFSETQ. The CDR3 here is CASSLASRDRVLSGANVLTF. The CDR3 coding sequence is TGCGCCAGCAGCTTGGCCTCCCGGGACAGGGTCCTCTCTGGGGCCAACGTCCTGACTTTC.

This clonotype was counted many times. J is TRBJ2-1 and V is TRBV12-3 or TRBV12-4; 12 nucleotides agree with TRBD2. There are 15 residues in the CDR3. J was trimmed by 7 bases and V by 5 bases; bases with no gene match: 6. The CDR3 nucleotides read TGTGCCAGCAGTCCGACTAGCGGGAGTGGAAATGAGCAGTTCTTC. As protein: CASSPTSGSGNEQFF.

The V and J genes are TRBV18 and TRBJ2-2, with D unclear. The CDR3 is 16 amino acids. Trimming pared 2 bases from V and 5 bases from J, leaving 15 bases between. CDR1 KGHSH and CDR2 LQKENI come from the germline V gene. The CDR3 protein is CASSPRDSALTGELFF. The CDR3 DNA reads TGTGCCAGCTCACCAAGAGACTCCGCTTTGACCGGGGAGCTGTTTTTT.

Written as DNA, the CDR3 is TGTGCCAGCAGTCGACAGGAGGGGGAGCTGTTTTTT. It yields the protein CASSRQEGELFF. The chain combines TRBV6-5 with TRBJ2-2; D is perhaps TRBD1 (6 bases). V was clipped by 5 bases and J by 8 bases, with 9 bases between them. The CDR3 has 12 amino acids. CDR1 MNHEY and CDR2 SVGAGI come from the germline V gene.

This chain joins TRBV12-3 or TRBV12-4 and TRBJ2-1, with TRBD2 identical over 11 bases. The CDR3 spans 17 residues. Trimming took 4 bases from V and 3 from J; bases not matched to a gene: 8. The CDR3 protein is CASSSRTSGLLYNEQFF. The CDR3 nucleotides are TGTGCCAGCAGTTCCCGGACTAGCGGGTTACTCTACAATGAGCAGTTCTTC.

This clonotype was detected many times. In DNA, the CDR3 is TGTGCCAGCCAAGGGGGAGGGCCCATTGAGCAGTTCTTC. Translation: CASQGGGPIEQFF. The chain recombines TRBV28 with TRBJ2-1; a possible D gene is TRBD2 (7 bases). The CDR3 is 13 residues long. Germline V lookup: CDR1 MDHEN, CDR2 SYDVKM. Trimming stripped 8 bases from V and 9 bases from J, with 17 bases between.

V usage is TRBV28 and J usage is TRBJ2-7; 10 bases map to TRBD2. Germline CDR1 MDHEN, CDR2 SYDVKM. After removal of 7 bases from V and 5 bases from J, the junction contained 2 bases not matched to a gene. CDR3 length equals 12 residues. The CDR3 sequence is CASTSGRDEQYF. The DNA of the CDR3 is TGTGCCAGCACGAGCGGGAGGGACGAGCAGTACTTC.

This chain uses TRBV21-1 with TRBJ1-3; the table's D call of TRBD1 was not tested on the DNA. TRBV21-1 corresponds to a pseudogene. This CDR3 comprises 17 residues. CDR3 protein: CASSKALGQGCGNTIYF. The CDR3 bases are TGTGCCAGCAGCAAAGCCTTGGGACAGGGGTGCGGAAACACCATATATTTT.

V gene TRBV12-3 or TRBV12-4 combines with J gene TRBJ1-1; possibly TRBD1 for D (5 bases). This CDR3 comprises 16 residues. V lost 5 bases to trimming and J lost 0 bases, with 16 bases between them. The CDR3 DNA reads as TGTGCCAGCAGTCCCGGGGCCGCCCTCATGAACACTGAAGCTTTCTTT. Amino acid sequence: CASSPGAALMNTEAFF.

A note on this clonotype: A read error may be the cause here, since a much bigger clone is one base away. DNA for the CDR3: TGTACCAGCAGCTTAGGACCGATTAAGTACACCGGGGAGCTGTTTTTT. It is translated as CTSSLGPIKYTGELFF. J is TRBJ2-2 and V is TRBV7-9; the D is unclear. Per the germline V gene, CDR1 is SEHNR and CDR2 is FQNEAQ (reference sequence). This CDR3 is 16 amino acids long.

A few counts support this clonotype. The chain is built from TRBV10-3 and TRBJ1-6; D gene ambiguous. Germline CDR1 and CDR2: ENHRY and SYGVKD. V lost 5 bases and J 8 bases, leaving 16 bases between the germline ends. The CDR3 consists of 15 residues. CDR3 nucleotide sequence: TGTGCCATCAGTATGACAAGGCCATCGGATTCACCCCTCCACTTT. It codes for CAISMTRPSDSPLHF.

The rearrangement uses TRBV20-1 and TRBJ2-7; 7 nucleotides match TRBD1. The CDR3 covers 15 residues. Trimming cost V 5 bases and J 2 bases; bases outside gene matches: 12. Germline V CDR1 and CDR2: DFQATT, SNEGSKA (reference sequence). As DNA, the CDR3 is TGCAGTGCTCCAAACCTCTTACAGGGGCCCTACGAGCAGTACTTC. This sequence encodes CSAPNLLQGPYEQYF.

Many counts were recorded for this clonotype. CDR3 sequence: CASSPLAGVGAQETQYF. The CDR3 DNA follows: TGCGCCAGCAGTCCACTAGCGGGAGTTGGCGCCCAAGAGACCCAGTACTTC. V and J are TRBV5-1 and TRBJ2-5; 11 bases map to TRBD2. From germline, CDR1 is SGHRS and CDR2 YFSETQ. CDR3 length: 17 residues. V gave up 5 bases and J gave up 1 base; unmatched junction bases: 10.

The chain couples TRBV2 to TRBJ2-2, with TRBD2 as a possible D gene (5 bases). V lost 2 bases and J lost 5, with 6 bases in between. Per germline, CDR1 SNHLY and CDR2 FYNNEI. The CDR3 is 13 residues long. CDR3 loop: CASSERGTGELFF. Written as DNA, the CDR3 is TGTGCCAGCAGTGAACGGGGAACCGGGGAGCTGTTTTTT.

The rearrangement joins TRBV5-5 to TRBJ2-5; D may be TRBD1 (5 bases). The germline CDR1 and CDR2 sequences are SGHKS and YYEKEE (reference sequence). This CDR3 region has 15 residues. V lost 0 bases and J lost 4, with 13 bases in between. The chain's CDR3 is CASSLEAGHGETQYF. The CDR3 region has the DNA TGTGCCAGCAGCTTGGAAGCAGGGCATGGAGAGACCCAGTACTTC.

The CDR3: CASSPRQQDSYGYTF. CDR3 sequence (DNA): TGCGCCAGCAGCCCACGACAGCAGGACTCCTATGGCTACACCTTC. V gene TRBV4-1 combines with J gene TRBJ1-2, with D possibly matching TRBD1 (5 bases). The CDR3 contains 15 residues. The germline V gene has CDR1 MGHRA and CDR2 YSYEKL. The V end was cut by 4 bases, the J end by 4 bases, with 16 bases between.